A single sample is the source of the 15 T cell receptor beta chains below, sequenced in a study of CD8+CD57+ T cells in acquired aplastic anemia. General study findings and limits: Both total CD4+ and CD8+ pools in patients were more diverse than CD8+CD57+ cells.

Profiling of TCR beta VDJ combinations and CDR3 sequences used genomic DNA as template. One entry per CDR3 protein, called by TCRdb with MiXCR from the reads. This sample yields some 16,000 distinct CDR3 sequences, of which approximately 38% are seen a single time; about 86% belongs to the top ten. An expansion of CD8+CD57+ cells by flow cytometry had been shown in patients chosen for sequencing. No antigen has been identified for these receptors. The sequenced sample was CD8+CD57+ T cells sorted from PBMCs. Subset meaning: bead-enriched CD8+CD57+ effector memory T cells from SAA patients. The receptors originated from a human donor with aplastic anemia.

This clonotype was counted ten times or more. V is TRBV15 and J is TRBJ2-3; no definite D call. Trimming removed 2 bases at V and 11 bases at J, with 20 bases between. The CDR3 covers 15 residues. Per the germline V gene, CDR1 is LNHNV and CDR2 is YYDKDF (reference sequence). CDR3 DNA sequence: TGTGCCACCAGCAGATCCCTGGCCATGGACCGGAGGCAGTATTTT. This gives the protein CATSRSLAMDRRQYF.

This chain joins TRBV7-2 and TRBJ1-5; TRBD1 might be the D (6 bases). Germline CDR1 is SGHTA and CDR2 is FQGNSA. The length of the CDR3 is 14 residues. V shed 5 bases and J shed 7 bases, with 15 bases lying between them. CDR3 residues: CASSTQGRGQPQHF. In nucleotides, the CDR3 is TGTGCCAGCAGCACCCAGGGCAGGGGACAGCCCCAGCATTTT.

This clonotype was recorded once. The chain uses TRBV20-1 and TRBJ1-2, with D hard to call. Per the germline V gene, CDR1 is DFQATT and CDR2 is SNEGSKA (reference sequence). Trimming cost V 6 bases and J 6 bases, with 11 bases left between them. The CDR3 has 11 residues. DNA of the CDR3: TGCAGTGCCGGGATCTGGGATGGCTACACCTTC. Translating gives CSAGIWDGYTF.

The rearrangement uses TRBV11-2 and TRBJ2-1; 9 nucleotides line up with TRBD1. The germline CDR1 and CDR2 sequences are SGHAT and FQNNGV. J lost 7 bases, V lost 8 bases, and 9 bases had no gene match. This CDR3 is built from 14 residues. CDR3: CASGHGTGLNEQFF. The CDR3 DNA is TGTGCCAGCGGGCACGGGACAGGGTTGAATGAGCAGTTCTTC.

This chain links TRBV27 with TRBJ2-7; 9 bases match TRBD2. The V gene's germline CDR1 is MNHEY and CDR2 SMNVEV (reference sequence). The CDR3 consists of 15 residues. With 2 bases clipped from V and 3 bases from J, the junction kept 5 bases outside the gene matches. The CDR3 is CASSLQRGRDYEQYF. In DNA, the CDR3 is TGTGCCAGCAGTTTACAGCGCGGGAGGGACTACGAGCAGTACTTC.

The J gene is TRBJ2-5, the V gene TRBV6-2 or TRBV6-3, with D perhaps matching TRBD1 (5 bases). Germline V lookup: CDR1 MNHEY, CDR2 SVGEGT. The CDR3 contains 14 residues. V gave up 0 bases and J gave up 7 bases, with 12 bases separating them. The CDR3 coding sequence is TGTGCCAGCAGTTACTCATCCAGGGAAGGGACCCAGTACTTC. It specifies CASSYSSREGTQYF.

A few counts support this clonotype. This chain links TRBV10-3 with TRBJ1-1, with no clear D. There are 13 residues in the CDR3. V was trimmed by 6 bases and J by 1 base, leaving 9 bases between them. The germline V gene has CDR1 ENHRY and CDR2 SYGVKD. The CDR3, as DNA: TGTGCCATCAGCGAGGACTGGAACACTGAAGCTTTCTTT. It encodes CAISEDWNTEAFF.

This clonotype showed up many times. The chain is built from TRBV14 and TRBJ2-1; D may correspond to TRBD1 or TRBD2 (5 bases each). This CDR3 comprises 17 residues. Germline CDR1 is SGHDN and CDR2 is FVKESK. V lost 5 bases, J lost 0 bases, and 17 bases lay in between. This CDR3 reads CASSFESGTSSYNEQFF. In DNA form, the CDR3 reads TGTGCCAGCAGCTTTGAATCCGGGACCAGCTCCTACAATGAGCAGTTCTTC. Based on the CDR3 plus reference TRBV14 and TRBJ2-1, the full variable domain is EAGVTQFPSHSVIEKGQTVTLRCDPISGHDNLYWYRRVMGKEIKFLLHFVKESKQDESGMPNNRFLAERTGGTYSTLKVQPAELEDSGVYFCASSFESGTSSYNEQFFGPGTRLTVL.

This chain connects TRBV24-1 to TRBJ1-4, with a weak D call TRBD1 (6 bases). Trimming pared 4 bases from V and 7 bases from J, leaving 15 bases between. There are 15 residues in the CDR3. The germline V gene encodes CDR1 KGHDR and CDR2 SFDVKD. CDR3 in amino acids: CATSDGWGRGEKLFF. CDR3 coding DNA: TGTGCCACCAGTGACGGTTGGGGGCGCGGTGAAAAACTGTTTTTT.

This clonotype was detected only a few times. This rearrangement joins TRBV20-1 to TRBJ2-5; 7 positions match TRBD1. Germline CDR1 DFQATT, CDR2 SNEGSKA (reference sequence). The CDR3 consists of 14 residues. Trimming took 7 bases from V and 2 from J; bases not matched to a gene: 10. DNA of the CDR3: TGCAGTGGGGACCCTAGGGACAGACAAGAGACCCAGTACTTC. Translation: CSGDPRDRQETQYF.

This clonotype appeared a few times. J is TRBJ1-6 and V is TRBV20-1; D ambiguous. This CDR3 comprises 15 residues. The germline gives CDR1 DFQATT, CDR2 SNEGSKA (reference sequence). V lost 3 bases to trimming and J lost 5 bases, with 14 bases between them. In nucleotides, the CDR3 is TGCAGTGCTAGGGTGGCAGGCTTCGATAATTCACCCCTCCACTTT. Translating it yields CSARVAGFDNSPLHF.

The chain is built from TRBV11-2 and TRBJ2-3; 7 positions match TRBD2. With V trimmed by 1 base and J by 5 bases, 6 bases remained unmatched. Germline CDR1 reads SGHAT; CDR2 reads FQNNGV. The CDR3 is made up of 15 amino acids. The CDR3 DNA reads TGTGCCAGCAGCTTAGGTGGACTAGAGGTAGATACGCAGTATTTT. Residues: CASSLGGLEVDTQYF.

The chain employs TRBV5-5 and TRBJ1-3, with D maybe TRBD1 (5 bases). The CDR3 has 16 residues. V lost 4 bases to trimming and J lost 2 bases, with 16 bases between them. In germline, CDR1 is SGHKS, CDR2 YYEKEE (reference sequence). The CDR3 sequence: CASSQDGMGAGNTIYF. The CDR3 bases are TGTGCCAGCAGCCAAGATGGAATGGGGGCTGGAAACACCATATATTTT. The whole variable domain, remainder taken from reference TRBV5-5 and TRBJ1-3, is DAGVTQSPTHLIKTRGQQVTLRCSPISGHKSVSWYQQVLGQGPQFIFQYYEKEERGRGNFPDRFSARQFPNYSSELNVNALLLGDSALYLCASSQDGMGAGNTIYFGEGSWLTVV.

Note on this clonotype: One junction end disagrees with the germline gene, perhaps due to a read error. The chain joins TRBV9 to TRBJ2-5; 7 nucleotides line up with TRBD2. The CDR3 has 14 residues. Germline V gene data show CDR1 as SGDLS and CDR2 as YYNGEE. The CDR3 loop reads CACSVGSGTETQYF. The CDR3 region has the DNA TGTGCCTGCAGCGTAGGAAGCGGGACTGAGACCCAGTACTTC.

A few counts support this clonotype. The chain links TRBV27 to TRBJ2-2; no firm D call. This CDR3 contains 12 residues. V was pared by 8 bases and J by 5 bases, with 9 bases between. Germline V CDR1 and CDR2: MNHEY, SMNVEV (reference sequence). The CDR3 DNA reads TGTGCCAGCTGGGGTTTAACCGGGGAGCTGTTTTTT. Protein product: CASWGLTGELFF.